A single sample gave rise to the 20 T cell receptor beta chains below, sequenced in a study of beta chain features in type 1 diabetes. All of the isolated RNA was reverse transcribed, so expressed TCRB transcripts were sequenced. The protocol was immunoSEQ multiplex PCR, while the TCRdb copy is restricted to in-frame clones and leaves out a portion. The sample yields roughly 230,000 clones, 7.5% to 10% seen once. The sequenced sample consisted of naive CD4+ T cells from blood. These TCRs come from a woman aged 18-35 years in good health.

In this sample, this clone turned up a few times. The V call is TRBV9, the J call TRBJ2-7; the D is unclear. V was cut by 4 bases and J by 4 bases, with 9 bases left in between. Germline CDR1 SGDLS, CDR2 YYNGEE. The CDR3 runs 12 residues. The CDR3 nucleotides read TGTGCCAGCAGCACCGACGGGTACGAGCAGTACTTC. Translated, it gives CASSTDGYEQYF.

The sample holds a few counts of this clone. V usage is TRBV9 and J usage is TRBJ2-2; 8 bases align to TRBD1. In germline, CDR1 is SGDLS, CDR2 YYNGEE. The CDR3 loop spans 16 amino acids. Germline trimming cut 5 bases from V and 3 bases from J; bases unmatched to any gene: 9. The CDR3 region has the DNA TGTGCCAGCAGTCTCCCCAGGGGGCCGGACACCGGGGAGCTGTTTTTT. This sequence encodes CASSLPRGPDTGELFF.

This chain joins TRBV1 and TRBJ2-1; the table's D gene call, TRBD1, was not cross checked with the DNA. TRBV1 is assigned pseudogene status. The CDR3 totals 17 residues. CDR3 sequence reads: CTSSQDLTGTVWDEQFF. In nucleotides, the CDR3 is TGCACCAGCAGCCAAGACCTGACAGGGACGGTTTGGGATGAGCAGTTCTTC.

CDR3 bases: TGTGCCAGTAGTCAGCAGGGCCACTCCTACGAGCAGTACTTC. As protein: CASSQQGHSYEQYF. This chain joins TRBV19 and TRBJ2-7; maybe TRBD1 (5 bases). Trimming removed 5 bases from V and 0 bases from J, with 11 bases in between. Germline V gene lookup returns CDR1 LNHDA and CDR2 SQIVND (reference sequence). The CDR3 length is 14 residues. Full variable domain (rest looked up from reference TRBV19 and TRBJ2-7): DGGITQSPKYLFRKEGQNVTLSCEQNLNHDAMYWYRQDPGQGLRLIYYSQIVNDFQKGDIAEGYSVSREKKESFPLTVTSAQKNPTAFYLCASSQQGHSYEQYFGPGTRLTVT.

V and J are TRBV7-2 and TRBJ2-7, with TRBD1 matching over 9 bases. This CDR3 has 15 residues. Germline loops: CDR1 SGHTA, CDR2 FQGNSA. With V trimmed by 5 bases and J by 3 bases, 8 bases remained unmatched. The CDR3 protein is CASSLTGGAVYEQYF. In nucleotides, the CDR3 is TGTGCCAGCAGCCTAACAGGGGGCGCGGTCTACGAGCAGTACTTC.

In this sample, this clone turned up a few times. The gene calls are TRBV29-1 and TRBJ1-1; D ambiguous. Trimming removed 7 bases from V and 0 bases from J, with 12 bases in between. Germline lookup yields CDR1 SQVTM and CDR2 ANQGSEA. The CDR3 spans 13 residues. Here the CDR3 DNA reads TGCAGCGCCGAGCCGAGAATGAACACTGAAGCTTTCTTT. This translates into CSAEPRMNTEAFF.

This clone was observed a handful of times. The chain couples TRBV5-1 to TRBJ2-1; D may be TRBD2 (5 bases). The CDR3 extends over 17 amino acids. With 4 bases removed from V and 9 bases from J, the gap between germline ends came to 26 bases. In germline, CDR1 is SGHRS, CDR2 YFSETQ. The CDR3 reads CASSLPGEAAPAGEQFF. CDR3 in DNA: TGCGCCAGCAGCCTTCCCGGGGAAGCGGCACCGGCCGGTGAGCAGTTCTTC.

The CDR3, as DNA: TGTGCCAGCAGCCAAAACAGTATTCCAAACAAGCAGTACTTC. Its protein product is CASSQNSIPNKQYF. The chain is built from TRBV9 and TRBJ2-7, with D unresolved. This CDR3 comprises 14 residues. V lost 4 bases, J lost 8 bases, and 19 bases lay in between. CDR1 is SGDLS, CDR2 YYNGEE, per germline.

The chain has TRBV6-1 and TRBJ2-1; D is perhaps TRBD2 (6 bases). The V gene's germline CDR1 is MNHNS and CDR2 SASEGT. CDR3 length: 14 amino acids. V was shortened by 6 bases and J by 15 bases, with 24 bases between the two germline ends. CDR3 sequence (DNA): TGTGCCAGCAGGGAGAATTCGGGCGGGGTCTATCTGTTCTTC. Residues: CASRENSGGVYLFF.

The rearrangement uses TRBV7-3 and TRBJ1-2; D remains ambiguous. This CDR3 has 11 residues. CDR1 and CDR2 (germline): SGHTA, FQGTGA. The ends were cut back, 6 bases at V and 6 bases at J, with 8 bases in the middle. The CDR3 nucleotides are TGTGCCAGCAGAGAGGTTCATGGCTACACCTTC. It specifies CASREVHGYTF.

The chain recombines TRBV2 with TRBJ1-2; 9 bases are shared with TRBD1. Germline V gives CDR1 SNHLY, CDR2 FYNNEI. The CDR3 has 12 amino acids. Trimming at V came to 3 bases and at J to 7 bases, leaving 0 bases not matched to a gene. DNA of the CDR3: TGTGCCAGCAGTGAGACAGGGGGTGGCTACACCTTC. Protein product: CASSETGGGYTF.

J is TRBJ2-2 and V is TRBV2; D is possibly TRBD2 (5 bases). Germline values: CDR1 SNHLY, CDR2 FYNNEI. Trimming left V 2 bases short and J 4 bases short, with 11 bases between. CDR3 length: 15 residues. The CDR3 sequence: CASSESTSSTGELFF. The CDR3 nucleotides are TGTGCCAGCAGTGAATCTACTAGTAGCACCGGGGAGCTGTTTTTT.

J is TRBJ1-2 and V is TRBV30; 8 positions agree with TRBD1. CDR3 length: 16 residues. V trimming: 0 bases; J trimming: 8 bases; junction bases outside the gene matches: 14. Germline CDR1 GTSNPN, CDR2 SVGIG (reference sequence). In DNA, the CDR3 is TGTGCCTGGAGTGTATCGGGACAGGCGACCTCTCGGGGCTACACCTTC. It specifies CAWSVSGQATSRGYTF. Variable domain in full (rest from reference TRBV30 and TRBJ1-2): SQTIHQWPATLVQPVGSPLSLECTVEGTSNPNLYWYRQAAGRGLQLLFYSVGIGQISSEVPQNLSASRPQDRQFILSSKKLLLSDSGFYLCAWSVSGQATSRGYTFGSGTRLTVV.

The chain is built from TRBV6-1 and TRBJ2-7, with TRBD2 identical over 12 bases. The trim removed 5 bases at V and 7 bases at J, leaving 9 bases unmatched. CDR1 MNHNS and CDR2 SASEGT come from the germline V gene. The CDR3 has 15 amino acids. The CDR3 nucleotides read TGTGCCAGCAGTCCTAGCGGGAGGGCCGGGAAGGAGCAGTACTTC. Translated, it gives CASSPSGRAGKEQYF.

This CDR3 reads CASSLRDRETYEQYF. CDR3 nucleotides: TGTGCCAGCAGCCTCCGGGACAGAGAAACGTACGAGCAGTACTTC. This chain connects TRBV11-1 to TRBJ2-7; 7 bases map to TRBD1. The V gene's germline CDR1 is SGHAT and CDR2 FQDESV (reference sequence). The CDR3 runs to 15 residues. Losses at the gene ends were 5 bases for V and 4 bases for J; bases not matched to a gene: 11.

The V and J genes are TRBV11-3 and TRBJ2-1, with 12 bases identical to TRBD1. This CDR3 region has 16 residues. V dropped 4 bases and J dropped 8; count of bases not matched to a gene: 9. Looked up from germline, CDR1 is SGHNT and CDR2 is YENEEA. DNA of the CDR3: TGTGCCAGCAGCTCCGGGACAGGGGGCAAAGGGGATGAGCAGTTCTTC. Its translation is CASSSGTGGKGDEQFF. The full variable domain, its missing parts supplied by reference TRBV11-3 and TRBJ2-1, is EAGVVQSPRYKIIEKKQPVAFWCNPISGHNTLYWYLQNLGQGPELLIRYENEEAVDDSQLPKDRFSAERLKGVDSTLKIQPAELGDSAVYLCASSSGTGGKGDEQFFGPGTRLTVL.

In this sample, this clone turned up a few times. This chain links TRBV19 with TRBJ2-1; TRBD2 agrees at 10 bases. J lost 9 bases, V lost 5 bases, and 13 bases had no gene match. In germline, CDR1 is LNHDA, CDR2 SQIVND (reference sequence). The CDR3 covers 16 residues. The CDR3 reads CASSPLLAGGIGEQFF. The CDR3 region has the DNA TGTGCCAGTAGTCCCCTCTTAGCGGGAGGAATCGGTGAGCAGTTCTTC.

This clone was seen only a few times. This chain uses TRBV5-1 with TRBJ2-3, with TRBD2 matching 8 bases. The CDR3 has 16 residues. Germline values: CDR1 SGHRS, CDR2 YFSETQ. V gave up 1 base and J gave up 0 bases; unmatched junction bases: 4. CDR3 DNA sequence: TGCGCCAGCAGCTTGAGCGGCGGGGGGAGCACAGATACGCAGTATTTT. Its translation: CASSLSGGGSTDTQYF.

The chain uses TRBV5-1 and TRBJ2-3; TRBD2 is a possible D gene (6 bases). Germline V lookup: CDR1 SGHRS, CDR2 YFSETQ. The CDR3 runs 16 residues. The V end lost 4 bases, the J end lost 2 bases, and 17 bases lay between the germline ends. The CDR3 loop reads CASSRDGGLITDTQYF. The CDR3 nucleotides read TGCGCCAGCAGCCGGGACGGGGGATTGATCACAGATACGCAGTATTTT. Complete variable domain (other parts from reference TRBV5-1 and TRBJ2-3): KAGVTQTPRYLIKTRGQQVTLSCSPISGHRSVSWYQQTPGQGLQFLFEYFSETQRNKGNFPGRFSGRQFSNSRSEMNVSTLELGDSALYLCASSRDGGLITDTQYFGPGTRLTVL.

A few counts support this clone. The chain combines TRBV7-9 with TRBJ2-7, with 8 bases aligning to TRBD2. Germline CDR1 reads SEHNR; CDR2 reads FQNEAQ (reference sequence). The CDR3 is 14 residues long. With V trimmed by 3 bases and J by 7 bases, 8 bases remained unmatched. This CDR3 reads CASSFGTSHREQYF. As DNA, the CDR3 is TGTGCCAGCAGCTTCGGGACTAGTCACCGTGAGCAGTACTTC.